Following are 26 T cell receptor beta chains from one sample sequenced in a study of regulatory T cells in long-lasting Graves disease. As to time point: newly diagnosed GD, antithyroid drugs for less than 3 months. Construction of the TCR library relied on RNA isolated from PBMCs. Building the TCR beta libraries relied on iRepertoire HTBI primers, and CDR3 regions underwent Arm-PCR. TCRdb reprocessed the multiplex PCR reads via MiXCR and lists one record per CDR3 protein. Altogether 350,000 to 450,000 distinct CDR3 sequences are present, about 15% being singletons, with the ten largest covering over 15%. These data were also filed under a second study, of T cells in Graves' hyperthyroidism and ophthalmopathy.

The sample in question was peripheral blood mononuclear cells (PBMCs), obtained at new diagnosis, from a patient treated with antithyroid drugs. The receptors were gathered from a woman in her twenties or thirties with Graves disease.

This clonotype has ten or more counts. This sequence joins TRBV5-6 and TRBJ2-3; D gene uncertain. V lost 4 bases and J lost 2, with 11 bases in between. CDR3 length: 14 amino acids. CDR1 is SGHDT and CDR2 is YYEEEE in the germline V gene. The chain's CDR3 is CASSPGFFTDTQYF. In DNA, the CDR3 is TGTGCCAGCAGCCCCGGTTTTTTCACAGATACGCAGTATTTT.

This clonotype was seen ten or more times. J is TRBJ2-2 and V is TRBV12-3 or TRBV12-4; 10 bases are a match to TRBD2. CDR3 length: 14 residues. The V gene end was trimmed by 7 bases and the J gene end by 8 bases; junction bases not matched to a gene: 7. The CDR3 DNA reads as TGTGCCAGCAAACCGCCGGGACTAGCGGGGGAGCTGTTTTTT. It yields the protein CASKPPGLAGELFF.

This clonotype was counted many times. The chain carries TRBV6-2 or TRBV6-3 and TRBJ2-3; 8 positions agree with TRBD2. The CDR3 extends over 16 amino acids. Trimming removed 2 bases from V and 10 bases from J; junction bases left unmatched: 14. Per the germline V gene, CDR1 is MNHEY and CDR2 is SVGEGT. The CDR3 nucleotides read TGTGCCAGCAGTTACGGGAGGAGGAATAGCGGGACACCGCAGTATTTT. Translating it yields CASSYGRRNSGTPQYF.

This clonotype was seen ten or more times. This chain links TRBV7-9 with TRBJ2-3; the match to TRBD2 covers 14 bases. The CDR3 covers 18 residues. V trimming: 5 bases; J trimming: 4 bases; junction bases outside the gene matches: 11. Germline lookup yields CDR1 SEHNR and CDR2 FQNEAQ (reference sequence). The CDR3 coding sequence is TGTGCCAGCAGCCGAAAGGTTCCGGGACTAGCGGGAGCAGATACGCAGTATTTT. Translating gives CASSRKVPGLAGADTQYF. The full variable domain, in which reference TRBV7-9 and TRBJ2-3 provide the parts outside the CDR3, is DTGVSQNPRHKITKRGQNVTFRCDPISEHNRLYWYRQTLGQGPEFLTYFQNEAQLEKSRLLSDRFSAERPKGSFSTLEIQRTEQGDSAMYLCASSRKVPGLAGADTQYFGPGTRLTVL.

At least ten counts were recorded for this clonotype. V is TRBV6-5 and J is TRBJ2-2; a possible D gene is TRBD2 (6 bases). The V end lost 2 bases, the J end lost 5 bases, and 18 bases lay between the germline ends. The CDR3 consists of 17 residues. Germline V CDR1 and CDR2: MNHEY, SVGAGI. The CDR3 spells CASSYRGASPVTGELFF. The CDR3 coding sequence is TGTGCCAGCAGTTACCGCGGGGCCTCCCCGGTGACCGGGGAGCTGTTTTTT.

The chain joins TRBV5-5 to TRBJ2-7, with 8 bases identical to TRBD1. The V gene's germline CDR1 is SGHKS and CDR2 YYEKEE (reference sequence). CDR3 size: 15 residues. The V gene end was trimmed by 4 bases and the J gene end by 4 bases; junction bases not matched to a gene: 10. This chain's CDR3 is CASSRLGGQGYEQYF. DNA of the CDR3: TGTGCCAGCAGCCGTCTGGGAGGACAGGGATACGAGCAGTACTTC.

This clonotype was counted many times. The chain recombines TRBV7-8 with TRBJ2-5, with TRBD2 as a possible D gene (6 bases). The CDR3 is 15 amino acids. V lost 4 bases and J 5 bases, leaving 17 bases between the germline ends. The germline V gene encodes CDR1 SGHVS and CDR2 FQNEAQ. CDR3 DNA: TGTGCCAGCAGCTCCAGCTGGGCGGGGACGGAGACCCAGTACTTC. Amino acids: CASSSSWAGTETQYF. Variable domain in full (rest from reference TRBV7-8 and TRBJ2-5): GAGVSQSPRYKVAKRGQDVALRCDPISGHVSLFWYQQALGQGPEFLTYFQNEAQLDKSGLPSDRFFAERPEGSVSTLKIQRTQQEDSAVYLCASSSSWAGTETQYFGPGTRLLVL.

This clonotype was picked up many times. This rearrangement joins TRBV28 to TRBJ1-1; D unclear. Germline V CDR1 and CDR2: MDHEN, SYDVKM. The CDR3 is 12 amino acids. Trimming removed 6 bases from V and 1 base from J, with 6 bases in between. Here the CDR3 reads CASRAPNTEAFF. In DNA, the CDR3 is TGTGCCAGCAGGGCACCGAACACTGAAGCTTTCTTT.

This clonotype has only a few counts. V is TRBV12-3 or TRBV12-4 and J is TRBJ1-2; D is unclear. CDR3 length: 14 amino acids. With 1 base removed from V and 7 bases from J, the gap between germline ends came to 13 bases. The chain's CDR3 is CASSLGPIKGGYTF. The CDR3 DNA follows: TGTGCCAGCAGTTTAGGACCGATCAAGGGTGGCTACACCTTC.

This clonotype was observed many times. In DNA, the CDR3 is TGTGCCAGCAGCGAGACTAGCGGAGTTTACAATGAGCAGTTCTTC. Encoded protein: CASSETSGVYNEQFF. The chain combines TRBV7-3 with TRBJ2-1; 9 bases align to TRBD2. V lost 5 bases to trimming and J lost 4 bases; unmatched junction nucleotides: 6. Per the germline V gene, CDR1 is SGHTA and CDR2 is FQGTGA. The CDR3 consists of 15 residues.

There are many counts of this clonotype. The genes are TRBV12-3 or TRBV12-4 and TRBJ2-5, with D maybe TRBD1 (5 bases). V dropped 4 bases and J dropped 4 bases, with 16 bases sitting between them. The CDR3 consists of 15 residues. The CDR3 DNA reads TGTGCCAGCAGTTCCTTGGGCAGGGCGCGAGAGACCCAGTACTTC. Its translation is CASSSLGRARETQYF.

This clonotype was recorded many times. This chain joins TRBV13 and TRBJ2-3; D gene unclear. The CDR3 length is 13 residues. The V gene's germline CDR1 is PRHDT and CDR2 FYEKMQ (reference sequence). Trimming left V 1 base short and J 5 bases short, with 7 bases between. The CDR3 DNA reads as TGTGCCAGCAGCTTAGTCCGCGGAGATACGCAGTATTTT. It codes for CASSLVRGDTQYF.

The table lists this clonotype with many counts. V and J are TRBV6-2 or TRBV6-3 and TRBJ1-5; D call uncertain. Germline-derived CDR1 and CDR2 are MNHEY and SVGEGT. V lost 8 bases, J lost 1 base, and 9 bases lay in between. This CDR3 comprises 13 residues. Here the CDR3 reads CASGKGSNQPQHF. The CDR3 DNA sequence: TGTGCCAGCGGAAAAGGAAGCAATCAGCCCCAGCATTTT.

This clonotype came up many times. V gene TRBV2 combines with J gene TRBJ2-5, with a tentative D call TRBD1 (6 bases). Trimming stripped 6 bases from V and 5 bases from J, with 19 bases between. CDR1 is SNHLY, CDR2 FYNNEI, per germline. The CDR3 is 15 residues long. The CDR3 is CASSLGQVGRETQYF. CDR3 DNA: TGTGCCAGCAGCCTGGGACAAGTGGGTCGCGAGACCCAGTACTTC.

This clonotype was counted ten times or more. The V gene is TRBV18, the J gene TRBJ2-7, with D unresolved. From germline, CDR1 is KGHSH and CDR2 LQKENI. The CDR3 sequence is 11 residues long. V lost 2 bases and J lost 6, with 5 bases in between. In DNA form, the CDR3 reads TGTGCCAGCTCACCAGCGACCGAGCAGTACTTC. Residues: CASSPATEQYF. The whole variable domain, remainder taken from reference TRBV18 and TRBJ2-7, is NAGVMQNPRHLVRRRGQEARLRCSPMKGHSHVYWYRQLPEEGLKFMVYLQKENIIDESGMPKERFSAEFPKEGPSILRIQQVVRGDSAAYFCASSPATEQYFGPGTRLTVT.

Turning to this clonotype: A junction end diverges from the germline sequence, so it may reflect a read error. V is TRBV5-1 and J is TRBJ2-1; the match to TRBD1 covers 9 bases. The CDR3 runs to 16 residues. Germline V gene lookup returns CDR1 SGHRS and CDR2 YFSETQ. The CDR3 sequence is CASSFLGQGPYDEQFF. CDR3 coding DNA: TGCGCCAGCAGCTTTCTGGGACAGGGTCCCTACGATGAGCAGTTCTTC.

This clonotype showed up many times. V and J are TRBV27 and TRBJ2-2; TRBD2 agrees at 8 bases. CDR3 length: 16 residues. CDR1 and CDR2 (germline): MNHEY, SMNVEV (reference sequence). The V gene end was trimmed by 9 bases and the J gene end by 4 bases; junction bases not matched to a gene: 13. CDR3 sequence: CASRLGSGTATGELFF. The CDR3 DNA reads TGTGCCAGTCGACTGGGTAGCGGGACCGCCACCGGGGAGCTGTTTTTT.

This clonotype was detected only a few times. This chain joins TRBV28 and TRBJ1-2, with D uncertain. Deletions cut 4 bases from V and 4 bases from J, with 7 bases between. The CDR3 totals 12 residues. CDR1 and CDR2 from the germline V gene are MDHEN and SYDVKM. CDR3 coding DNA: TGTGCCAGCAGTTCGACCTCCTATGGCTACACCTTC. Its translation is CASSSTSYGYTF.

This clonotype occurred many times. The rearrangement uses TRBV6-1 and TRBJ2-1, with 9 bases that match TRBD1. The V and J ends lost 8 bases and 5 bases, in that order; junction bases with no gene match: 7. The CDR3 runs to 14 residues. Looked up from germline, CDR1 is MNHNS and CDR2 is SASEGT. CDR3 amino acids: CASVGQGFNNEQFF. As DNA, the CDR3 is TGTGCCAGCGTCGGACAGGGGTTTAACAATGAGCAGTTCTTC.

This clonotype was observed a few times. The J gene is TRBJ1-6, the V gene TRBV2; possibly TRBD1 for D (6 bases). Germline values: CDR1 SNHLY, CDR2 FYNNEI. The CDR3 has 15 residues. The V gene lost 1 base and the J gene lost 8 bases, with 12 bases spanning the gap. This chain's CDR3 is CASSEGGQPYSPLHF. CDR3 coding DNA: TGTGCCAGCAGTGAAGGTGGACAGCCTTATTCACCCCTCCACTTT. The entire variable domain, with the rest obtained from reference TRBV2 and TRBJ1-6, is as follows: EPEVTQTPSHQVTQMGQEVILRCVPISNHLYFYWYRQILGQKVEFLVSFYNNEISEKSEIFDDQFSVERPDGSNFTLKIRSTKLEDSAMYFCASSEGGQPYSPLHFGNGTRLTVT.

This clonotype showed up just a few times. The rearrangement joins TRBV4-1 to TRBJ2-7; D uncertain. The germline V and J ends were trimmed by 3 bases and 2 bases, with 14 bases remaining between them. The V gene's germline CDR1 is MGHRA and CDR2 YSYEKL. The CDR3 consists of 15 residues. The CDR3 region has the DNA TGCGCCAGCAGCCAGCCTAGGCAGACACCCTACGAGCAGTACTTC. Its translation: CASSQPRQTPYEQYF.

The J gene is TRBJ1-3, the V gene TRBV5-1, with D unclear. The CDR3 is 16 residues long. Germline CDR1 SGHRS, CDR2 YFSETQ. Trimming stripped 2 bases from V and 0 bases from J, with 12 bases between. CDR3 DNA: TGCGCCAGCAGCTTCCTAGGTGGATTCTCTGGAAACACCATATATTTT. This gives the protein CASSFLGGFSGNTIYF.

The V gene is TRBV6-5, the J gene TRBJ2-1, with a tentative D call TRBD2 (6 bases). This CDR3 has 14 amino acids. Germline V gives CDR1 MNHEY, CDR2 SVGAGI. The ends were cut back, 2 bases at V and 8 bases at J, with 13 bases in the middle. CDR3 loop: CASSYVAGRDEQFF. CDR3 in DNA: TGTGCCAGCAGTTACGTGGCGGGACGGGATGAGCAGTTCTTC.

This clonotype has just a few counts. The genes are TRBV5-1 and TRBJ1-1, with D tentatively TRBD1 (6 bases). The CDR3 spans 13 residues. V lost 8 bases and J 1 base, leaving 12 bases between the germline ends. Looked up from germline, CDR1 is SGHRS and CDR2 is YFSETQ. As DNA, the CDR3 is TGCGCCAGTAACTCAGGGGAGAACACTGAAGCTTTCTTT. Its translation: CASNSGENTEAFF.

The chain is built from TRBV12-5 and TRBJ2-7; D is tentatively TRBD1 or TRBD2 (5 bases each). Germline V gene lookup returns CDR1 LGHNT and CDR2 FRNRAP. This CDR3 region has 15 residues. V dropped 4 bases and J dropped 4 bases, with 17 bases sitting between them. The CDR3 sequence: CASGWVGGQGYEQYF. The CDR3 DNA sequence: TGTGCTAGTGGTTGGGTCGGCGGGCAGGGTTACGAGCAGTACTTC. Supplemented by reference TRBV12-5 and TRBJ2-7, the full variable domain reads DARVTQTPRHKVTEMGQEVTMRCQPILGHNTVFWYRQTMMQGLELLAYFRNRAPLDDSGMPKDRFSAEMPDATLATLKIQPSEPRDSAVYFCASGWVGGQGYEQYFGPGTRLTVT.

This clonotype has more than one count but fewer than ten. The rearrangement joins TRBV6-4 to TRBJ2-1; perhaps TRBD2 as D (5 bases). Germline V gene data show CDR1 as MRHNA and CDR2 as SNTAGT. This CDR3 comprises 16 residues. V lost 3 bases to trimming and J lost 8 bases, with 20 bases between them. CDR3 in DNA: TGTGCCAGCAGTGAGAGGAGCGGAATAATACTCCATGAGCAGTTCTTC. Translated: CASSERSGIILHEQFF.